This TCR beta chain was profiled in a study of T cell responses to AZD1222 COVID-19 vaccine. Study in general: Second doses at about 4 or about 12 weeks were pooled.

General study results and limits: There were repertoire samples only from the period after the peak T cell response. Donors skewed white British and female; clonal diversity was possibly underestimated. Among spike-specific TCRs, nearly half reportedly target unmutated variant regions.

Profiled with immunoSEQ multiplex PCR; TCRdb holds only in-frame clones, not every one. This table holds 45,000 to 55,000 clones, 80% to 90% found once. This clone was seen only once. As yet, its antigen is unknown. Germline CDR1 SGHRS, CDR2 YFSETQ. There are 14 residues in the CDR3. V lost 0 bases, J lost 3 bases, and 6 bases lay in between. The specimen comprised peripheral blood, sampled on day 0 of AZD1222 vaccination. The origin of this receptor is an adult in good health. The chain joins TRBV5-1 to TRBJ1-4; D not certain. The CDR3 loop reads CASSLGLANEKLFF. The CDR3, as DNA: TGCGCCAGCAGCTTGGGTTTAGCTAATGAAAAACTGTTTTTT.